A selection of T cell receptor beta chains follows, all from one sample in a study of regulatory T cells in long-lasting Graves disease. One entry per CDR3 protein results from TCRdb running MiXCR on the multiplex PCR reads. The table records hundreds of thousands of distinct CDR3 sequences, around 15% of them present only once. In addition, the sample was reused for a study of T cells in Graves' hyperthyroidism and ophthalmopathy.

Specimen: peripheral blood mononuclear cells (PBMCs), collected at new diagnosis, from a patient treated with antithyroid drugs. All receptors come from a young man with Graves disease. Both conserved end residues are part of each CDR3. A D gene is named only where the DNA matches it firmly. Clone size appears in some rows only: once, few, many, or a class for an expanded clone.

abundance	v_gene	d_gene	j_gene	CDR3nt	CDR3aa
many	TRBV7-2	TRBD2	TRBJ2-1	TGTGCCAGCAGCTTAGTGGGAGCGGGGTCCTACAATGAGCAGTTCTTC	CASSLVGAGSYNEQFF
few	TRBV20-1	TRBD1	TRBJ1-2	TGCAGTGCTAAGGGACAGGGTGGGAACTATGGCTACACCTTC	CSAKGQGGNYGYTF
many	TRBV12-3/TRBV12-4	NA	TRBJ2-7	TGTGCCAGCAGTTCCTCAATAGCGGAGCAGTACTTC	CASSSSIAEQYF
many	TRBV11-2	TRBD1	TRBJ2-1	TGTGCCAGCAGCTTAGAGGGACAGGGTTACAATGAGCAGTTCTTC	CASSLEGQGYNEQFF
NA	TRBV5-1	NA	TRBJ1-1	TGCGCCAGCAGCGCAACAGGTCTCACTGAAGCTTTCTTT	CASSATGLTEAFF
many	TRBV20-1	NA	TRBJ1-1	TGCAGTGCAACACGGATGAACACTGAAGCTTTCTTT	CSATRMNTEAFF
few	TRBV27	NA	TRBJ1-4	TGTGCCAGCAGTTGGCAAGCGGATGAAAAACTGTTTTTT	CASSWQADEKLFF
NA	TRBV15	TRBD2	TRBJ2-7	TGTGCCACCAGCAGAGATGGGGGGGGTTGGTACTTC	CATSRDGGGWYF
NA	TRBV5-8	TRBD1	TRBJ2-1	TGTGCCAGCAGCTTCTTGGACAGGGACCCCCGCAATGAGCAGTTCTTC	CASSFLDRDPRNEQFF
many	TRBV7-2	NA	TRBJ1-2	TGTGCCAGCAGCTTAGAGGTGACGGCTAACTATGGCTACACCTTC	CASSLEVTANYGYTF
many	TRBV20-1	NA	TRBJ1-5	TGCAGTGCCCCCGGTGGTGGCAATCAGCCCCAGCATTTT	CSAPGGGNQPQHF
NA	TRBV3-1	NA	TRBJ1-6	TGTGCCAGCAGCCAAGATCAGACCCTCCACTTT	CASSQDQTLHF
few	TRBV19	TRBD1	TRBJ1-2	TGTGCCAGTGACTCGACAGGGGACGCGGCAGGCTACACCTTC	CASDSTGDAAGYTF
many	TRBV7-2	TRBD1	TRBJ1-5	TGTGCCAGCAGCTTAGTATCCGGGACAGGGGGCAGTGACCAGCATTTT	CASSLVSGTGGSDQHF
NA	TRBV15	NA	TRBJ2-2	TGTGCCACCAGCAGAGACGGGGATAGTAACACCGGGGAGCTGTTTTTT	CATSRDGDSNTGELFF
NA	TRBV6-1	NA	TRBJ1-6	TGTGCCAGCACATGGGCCGGACGGGTCGATTCACCCCTCCACTTT	CASTWAGRVDSPLHF
many	TRBV5-1	NA	TRBJ1-1	TGCGCCAGCAGCTTGGATTCCCGCGCAGCTTTCTTT	CASSLDSRAAFF
many	TRBV12-3/TRBV12-4	NA	TRBJ2-3	TGTGCCAGCAGTCCCGACCTAGGAGATACGCAGTATTTT	CASSPDLGDTQYF
many	TRBV6-2/TRBV6-3	NA	TRBJ1-1	TGTGCCAGCAGTTACGACCCTCGCGGCGGTACTGAAGCTTTCTTT	CASSYDPRGGTEAFF
many	TRBV6-1	NA	TRBJ1-6	TGTGCCAGCAGTGAACGAGACAAATGGTCACCCCTCCACTTT	CASSERDKWSPLHF
many	TRBV28	NA	TRBJ1-4	TGTGCCAGCAGTCCACGACAGTTTGGGAAAAAACTGTTTTTT	CASSPRQFGKKLFF
many	TRBV12-5	NA	TRBJ2-1	TGTGCTAGTGATCTGGGGGTCGGGCGGGCTCCAAACTACAATGAGCAGTTCTTC	CASDLGVGRAPNYNEQFF
many	TRBV2	NA	TRBJ2-2	TGTGCCAGCAAAGGTCGAGAACAGGGCGCCGGGGAGCTGTTTTTT	CASKGREQGAGELFF
NA	TRBV30	NA	TRBJ1-2	TGTGCCTGGAGTGTACGGGCAGGGGCCGTTGGCTACACCTTC	CAWSVRAGAVGYTF
many	TRBV28	TRBD1	TRBJ2-5	TGTGCCAGCAGTTTATTTTTTGGGCAGGGGGCTGGAGAGACCCAGTACTTC	CASSLFFGQGAGETQYF
many	TRBV11-2	TRBD2	TRBJ2-5	TGTGCCAGCAGCCCACACCAAGGTGGAGCGGGAGCCCAAGAGACCCAGTACTTC	CASSPHQGGAGAQETQYF
few	TRBV12-3/TRBV12-4	TRBD2	TRBJ2-3	TGTGCCAGCAACAGCGGGAGGTGGGGCACAGATACGCAGTATTTT	CASNSGRWGTDTQYF
NA	TRBV6-1	NA	TRBJ2-7	TGTGCCAGCACCCAGGAAGAGGGTCTAAAATCCTACGAGCAGTACTTC	CASTQEEGLKSYEQYF
many	TRBV28	NA	TRBJ2-5	TGTGCCAGCAGTTTACTGGCCGAGACACAAGAGACCCAGTACTTC	CASSLLAETQETQYF
few	TRBV5-6	TRBD1	TRBJ1-5	TGTGCCAGCAGCTCCAGACAGGGTATTCAGCCCCAGCATTTT	CASSSRQGIQPQHF
many	TRBV4-1	NA	TRBJ1-2	TGCGCCAGCAGCCAAGGACCCAGAGGCTACACCTTC	CASSQGPRGYTF
many	TRBV2	TRBD2	TRBJ2-7	TGTGCCAGCACTTCTCCAGCGGGAGCCGAGCAGTACTTC	CASTSPAGAEQYF
many	TRBV5-1	TRBD2	TRBJ2-5	TGCGCCAGCAGCTGGGAGACTAGCGGGAGTAGAGAGACCCAGTACTTC	CASSWETSGSRETQYF
NA	TRBV7-9	NA	TRBJ2-2	TGTGCCAGCAGCTTCCTTCCGGCATACACCGGGGAGCTGTTTTTT	CASSFLPAYTGELFF
many	TRBV12-3/TRBV12-4	NA	TRBJ1-3	TGTGCCAGCAGTTTACGCCAGGGACCGTTCTCTGGAAACACCATATATTTT	CASSLRQGPFSGNTIYF
few	TRBV2	NA	TRBJ1-1	TGTGCCAGAAAACAGGGCGGGAACACTGAAGCTTTCTTT	CARKQGGNTEAFF
NA	TRBV30	NA	TRBJ1-4	TGTGCCTGGAGTGGACAGAGCGAAAAACTGTTTTTT	CAWSGQSEKLFF
NA	TRBV6-9	TRBD1	TRBJ1-4	TGTGCCAGCAGTTACTTACAGGGGCGGGAAAAACTGTTTTTT	CASSYLQGREKLFF
few	TRBV18	TRBD2	TRBJ2-7	TGTGCCAGCTCACCCCCCGGGACTAGCGGGACTCGGGAGCAGTACTTC	CASSPPGTSGTREQYF
few	TRBV29-1	NA	TRBJ2-7	TGCAGCGTTGAAGCTCGGGGCAACCCCTACGAGCAGTACTTC	CSVEARGNPYEQYF
few	TRBV19	TRBD1	TRBJ1-1	TGTGCCACCCTTCCAGGTGGAGGGGGCGAACGTGAAGCTTTCTTT	CATLPGGGGEREAFF
NA	TRBV4-1	NA	TRBJ2-1	TGCGCCAGCAGCCAAGGGAGGGGGAGGACTTACAATGAGCAGTTCTTC	CASSQGRGRTYNEQFF
many	TRBV12-3/TRBV12-4	NA	TRBJ2-3	TGTGCCAGCAGTTTAGGACGGAGCACAGATACGCAGTATTTT	CASSLGRSTDTQYF
NA	TRBV29-1	TRBD1	TRBJ1-4	TGCAGCGTTGATGTAACAGGGGCTGGCGAAAAACTGTTTTTT	CSVDVTGAGEKLFF
many	TRBV28	NA	TRBJ1-3	TGTGCCAGCAGCTCCCAGGGGTCCGGAAACACCATATATTTT	CASSSQGSGNTIYF
many	TRBV7-9	TRBD2	TRBJ2-3	TGTGCCAGCAGCCCCCGTCCTGGGGGGGGCACAGATACGCAGTATTTT	CASSPRPGGGTDTQYF
few	TRBV3-1	NA	TRBJ1-4	TGTGCCAGCAGCCAGAGTAGGGAAAAACTGTTTTTT	CASSQSREKLFF
NA	TRBV10-3	NA	TRBJ1-1	TGTGCCATCAGAGCTCCGGGACGGATGAACACTGAAGCTTTCTTT	CAIRAPGRMNTEAFF
NA	TRBV25-1	NA	TRBJ2-2	TGTGCCAGCAGTGAAAAGTTTGGTTGGAGCAGGAGCACCGGGGAGCTGTTTTTT	CASSEKFGWSRSTGELFF
many	TRBV28	TRBD2	TRBJ2-5	TGTGCCAGCAGTTTCCGACTAGCGGGAGGGCCGAGTGGAGAGACCCAGTACTTC	CASSFRLAGGPSGETQYF
few	TRBV18	NA	TRBJ2-1	TGTGCCAGCTCACCACCGCAAAGATTCTACAATGAGCAGTTCTTC	CASSPPQRFYNEQFF
few	TRBV9	TRBD2	TRBJ2-1	TGTGCCAGCGGGATAGCGGGAGGCAACAATGAGCAGTTCTTC	CASGIAGGNNEQFF
NA	TRBV19	TRBD1	TRBJ1-1	TGTGCCAGTAGTACGTACTCCAGGGGGGTGAACACTGAAGCTTTCTTT	CASSTYSRGVNTEAFF
NA	TRBV4-1	NA	TRBJ2-1	TGCGCCAGCAGCCAAGTGGGGCTAGGATCCTCCCCAGGGCAGTTCTTC	CASSQVGLGSSPGQFF
many	TRBV10-3	NA	TRBJ1-5	TGTGCCATCAGTCCAGGGGACAATCAGCCCCAGCATTTT	CAISPGDNQPQHF
NA	TRBV7-9	NA	TRBJ2-7	TGTGCCAGCAGCCAGTCACAGGGTATGGAGCAGTACTTC	CASSQSQGMEQYF